Listed here is a single T cell receptor (beta chain). This entry is derived from a study of blood T cell repertoires in COVID-19. Whole-study context: Sample material is recorded as cDNA or gDNA derived from T cells, B-cell-depleted T cells, or PBMCs.

CDR3 size: 17 residues. Germline lookup yields CDR1 SGHNT and CDR2 YENEEA. Trimming at V came to 4 bases and at J to 5 bases, leaving 13 bases not matched to a gene. Libraries were prepared by immunoSEQ multiplex PCR; TCRdb keeps only in-frame clonotypes and omits some of them. The sample has 85,000 to 100,000 clones; 86% are singletons. The receptor was isolated from a man aged 45 to 65 with active or convalescent COVID-19. Sequenced material: peripheral blood. This chain links TRBV11-3 with TRBJ2-5; 10 nucleotides agree with TRBD1. CDR3 nucleotide sequence: TGTGCCAGCAGCTCTAGCAGGGGGACAGGGGCACGGGAGACCCAGTACTTC. Translation gives CASSSSRGTGARETQYF.